Below are 32 T cell receptor beta chains sequenced from a single sample in a study of T cell responses to AZD1222 COVID-19 vaccine. TCRdb's copy holds only in-frame clones and misses some; the assay was immunoSEQ multiplex PCR. The sample holds just over 150,000 clones, about 85% seen once. Source: peripheral blood, taken after recovery from COVID-19. The receptors shown here come from an adult who had recovered from COVID-19.

The chain couples TRBV28 to TRBJ1-4; possibly TRBD1 for D (5 bases). The V end was cut by 1 base, the J end by 7 bases, with 16 bases between. Per the germline V gene, CDR1 is MDHEN and CDR2 is SYDVKM. The length of the CDR3 is 16 residues. The DNA of the CDR3 is TGTGCCAGCAGTTTATTCGGGGCCACTAAGGGTGAAAAACTGTTTTTT. It encodes CASSLFGATKGEKLFF.

The chain combines TRBV11-1 with TRBJ1-4; no clear D. With 6 bases removed from V and 5 bases from J, the gap between germline ends came to 7 bases. From germline, CDR1 is SGHAT and CDR2 FQDESV (reference sequence). This CDR3 is built from 12 residues. The DNA for the CDR3 is TGTGCCAGCAGTATCGGGAATGAAAAACTGTTTTTT. It specifies CASSIGNEKLFF.

The chain has TRBV6-1 and TRBJ2-3, with D unclear. Trimming pared 2 bases from V and 2 bases from J, leaving 11 bases between. The CDR3 is 15 residues long. Per the germline V gene, CDR1 is MNHNS and CDR2 is SASEGT. The CDR3: CASSEHDGDTDTQYF. The DNA of the CDR3 is TGTGCCAGCAGTGAACATGACGGAGACACAGATACGCAGTATTTT.

This clone has only a few counts. This sequence joins TRBV10-3 and TRBJ2-7, with 7 bases matching TRBD1. The CDR3 is 14 residues long. The J segment lost 3 bases and the V segment lost 3 bases, leaving 5 bases of the junction unmatched. Germline V CDR1 and CDR2: ENHRY, SYGVKD. The CDR3 region is CAISDLYRGYEQYF. CDR3 nucleotides: TGTGCCATCAGTGATTTGTACAGGGGCTACGAGCAGTACTTC.

V usage is TRBV9 and J usage is TRBJ2-7; D remains unclear. Germline values: CDR1 SGDLS, CDR2 YYNGEE. The CDR3 is 13 amino acids. Trimming removed 0 bases from V and 5 bases from J, with 9 bases in between. The CDR3 spells CASSVVQTDEQYF. DNA of the CDR3: TGTGCCAGCAGCGTAGTCCAAACTGACGAGCAGTACTTC.

This rearrangement joins TRBV18 to TRBJ1-1, with TRBD1 matching over 7 bases. The CDR3 consists of 13 residues. Per the germline V gene, CDR1 is KGHSH and CDR2 is LQKENI. Losses at the gene ends were 4 bases for V and 3 bases for J; bases not matched to a gene: 2. CDR3 DNA sequence: TGTGCCAGCTCACACGACAGGGACACTGAAGCTTTCTTT. Amino acid sequence: CASSHDRDTEAFF.

The rearrangement uses TRBV10-3 and TRBJ1-2; 8 bases are a match to TRBD1. CDR3 length equals 16 residues. V lost 2 bases, J lost 2 bases, and 7 bases stayed unmatched. The germline gives CDR1 ENHRY, CDR2 SYGVKD. This chain's CDR3 is CAISEPDRGINYGYTF. The DNA of the CDR3 is TGTGCCATCAGTGAGCCCGACAGGGGAATAAACTATGGCTACACCTTC.

The chain joins TRBV7-8 to TRBJ1-2, with D perhaps matching TRBD1 (6 bases). CDR1 is SGHVS, CDR2 FQNEAQ, per germline. The CDR3 covers 13 residues. V lost 5 bases and J lost 10, with 17 bases in between. DNA of the CDR3: TGTGCCAGCAGCCGAAGGGGGACCGAGTCCTACACCTTC. It translates to CASSRRGTESYTF.

This chain uses TRBV25-1 with TRBJ1-2; 8 bases fit TRBD1. Germline CDR1 reads MGHDK; CDR2 reads SYGVNS. The CDR3 spans 15 residues. V shed 4 bases, J shed 4 bases, and the junction held 8 bases outside the gene matches. The CDR3 reads CASSVGQGHTYGYTF. CDR3 DNA sequence: TGTGCCAGCAGTGTTGGACAGGGCCACACCTATGGCTACACCTTC.

The chain uses TRBV10-3 and TRBJ2-3; D is undetermined. The CDR3 runs to 13 residues. Germline V lookup: CDR1 ENHRY, CDR2 SYGVKD. V shed 0 bases and J shed 4 bases, with 5 bases lying between them. The CDR3 reads CAISESGADTQYF. The CDR3 nucleotides are TGTGCCATCAGTGAGTCTGGCGCAGATACGCAGTATTTT.

The rearrangement joins TRBV12-3 or TRBV12-4 to TRBJ1-3; D call uncertain. V lost 3 bases and J 3 bases, leaving 6 bases between the germline ends. The CDR3 has 13 residues. The CDR3 protein is CASSLSGGNTIYF. The CDR3 bases are TGTGCCAGCAGTTTGTCCGGTGGAAACACCATATATTTT.

J is TRBJ2-5 and V is TRBV5-1; 11 bases fit TRBD2. Germline V CDR1 and CDR2: SGHRS, YFSETQ. This CDR3 has 15 amino acids. V trimming: 0 bases; J trimming: 5 bases; junction bases outside the gene matches: 3. The CDR3 sequence is CASSLGLAGLETQYF. The CDR3 nucleotides are TGCGCCAGCAGCTTGGGACTAGCGGGGTTGGAGACCCAGTACTTC. The entire variable domain, with the rest obtained from reference TRBV5-1 and TRBJ2-5, is as follows: KAGVTQTPRYLIKTRGQQVTLSCSPISGHRSVSWYQQTPGQGLQFLFEYFSETQRNKGNFPGRFSGRQFSNSRSEMNVSTLELGDSALYLCASSLGLAGLETQYFGPGTRLLVL.

The chain is built from TRBV5-6 and TRBJ1-6; D is perhaps TRBD1 (6 bases). The CDR3 length is 14 residues. The germline CDR1 and CDR2 sequences are SGHDT and YYEEEE. V lost 4 bases and J lost 7, with 12 bases in between. The CDR3 here is CASSPGGGNSPLHF. The DNA of the CDR3 is TGTGCCAGCAGCCCCGGGGGGGGCAATTCACCCCTCCACTTT.

The chain recombines TRBV7-9 with TRBJ1-3; 8 bases are shared with TRBD1. After removal of 8 bases from V and 4 bases from J, the junction contained 7 bases not matched to a gene. Germline values: CDR1 SEHNR, CDR2 FQNEAQ (reference sequence). The CDR3 has 14 amino acids. CDR3 loop: CASVQGASGNTIYF. In DNA, the CDR3 is TGTGCCAGCGTGCAGGGGGCATCGGGAAACACCATATATTTT. Full variable domain (missing parts from reference TRBV7-9 and TRBJ1-3): DTGVSQNPRHKITKRGQNVTFRCDPISEHNRLYWYRQTLGQGPEFLTYFQNEAQLEKSRLLSDRFSAERPKGSFSTLEIQRTEQGDSAMYLCASVQGASGNTIYFGEGSWLTVV.

J is TRBJ1-2 and V is TRBV5-5; D perhaps matches TRBD1 (5 bases). The CDR3 contains 13 residues. Germline V lookup: CDR1 SGHKS, CDR2 YYEKEE (reference sequence). V lost 3 bases to trimming and J lost 6 bases, with 12 bases between them. CDR3 DNA: TGTGCCAGCAGCTCCAGGGTTTTGGATGGCTACACCTTC. It translates to CASSSRVLDGYTF.

DNA for the CDR3: TGTGCCAGTATTGACAGGGGATCTAATTCACCCCTCCACTTT. Protein product: CASIDRGSNSPLHF. The V gene is TRBV19, the J gene TRBJ1-6; 8 bases map to TRBD1. The germline CDR1 and CDR2 sequences are LNHDA and SQIVND (reference sequence). Trimming removed 7 bases from V and 6 bases from J; junction bases left unmatched: 5. CDR3 length: 14 residues.

As to this clone: A much larger clone differs by one base, so this may be a read error. Other DNA variants within this sample encode the same CDR3. The genes are TRBV5-4 and TRBJ1-2; 7 nucleotides agree with TRBD1. Germline V gene data show CDR1 as SGHNT and CDR2 as YYREEE (reference sequence). The CDR3 sequence is 13 residues long. The V segment lost 4 bases and the J segment 3 bases; nucleotides outside the gene matches: 3. CDR3 sequence reads: CASSPGQDYGYTF. The CDR3 DNA sequence: TGTGCCAGCAGCCCCGGACAGGACTATGGCTACACCTTC.

A single count supports this clone. The V gene is TRBV18, the J gene TRBJ1-3; no reliable D call. The CDR3 covers 18 residues. Germline values: CDR1 KGHSH, CDR2 LQKENI. V was cut by 3 bases and J by 1 base, with 19 bases left in between. In nucleotides, the CDR3 is TGTGCCAGCTCACCTCTTGGGCGGACGAGTGGGTCTGGAAACACCATATATTTT. The encoded protein is CASSPLGRTSGSGNTIYF.

This clone was recorded once. This CDR3 is also generated by other DNA sequences in the sample. V and J are TRBV5-1 and TRBJ1-4, with 7 nucleotides matching TRBD1. Per the germline V gene, CDR1 is SGHRS and CDR2 is YFSETQ. This CDR3 has 15 residues. The junction had 4 bases not matched to a gene; V was cut back by 0 bases and J by 5 bases. The CDR3 nucleotides are TGCGCCAGCAGCTTGGCCGGGACAGAAAATGAAAAACTGTTTTTT. It yields the protein CASSLAGTENEKLFF. Full variable domain (rest looked up from reference TRBV5-1 and TRBJ1-4): KAGVTQTPRYLIKTRGQQVTLSCSPISGHRSVSWYQQTPGQGLQFLFEYFSETQRNKGNFPGRFSGRQFSNSRSEMNVSTLELGDSALYLCASSLAGTENEKLFFGSGTQLSVL.

This rearrangement joins TRBV19 to TRBJ2-7, with no clear D. The germline CDR1 and CDR2 sequences are LNHDA and SQIVND (reference sequence). Trimming pared 6 bases from V and 6 bases from J, leaving 12 bases between. The CDR3 loop spans 12 amino acids. The chain's CDR3 is CASSFASGEQYF. In DNA form, the CDR3 reads TGTGCCAGTAGCTTTGCGAGTGGCGAGCAGTACTTC.

V gene TRBV18 combines with J gene TRBJ2-2; D ambiguous. The V gene's germline CDR1 is KGHSH and CDR2 LQKENI. This CDR3 is 17 amino acids long. V shed 1 base and J shed 0 bases, with 12 bases lying between them. Written as DNA, the CDR3 is TGTGCCAGCTCACCACTTGGTGGGAACGCGAACACCGGGGAGCTGTTTTTT. It is translated as CASSPLGGNANTGELFF.

This sequence joins TRBV28 and TRBJ2-7; 10 positions agree with TRBD2. V lost 8 bases to trimming and J lost 0 bases; unmatched junction nucleotides: 7. This CDR3 is built from 15 residues. CDR1 and CDR2 (germline): MDHEN, SYDVKM. The CDR3 sequence is CASHRTSGVSYEQYF. CDR3 DNA: TGTGCCAGCCATCGGACTAGCGGTGTCTCCTACGAGCAGTACTTC.

This clone showed up just a few times. V and J are TRBV7-2 and TRBJ2-5; D gene ambiguous. The germline V gene has CDR1 SGHTA and CDR2 FQGNSA. The CDR3 is 15 amino acids. The V gene lost 1 base and the J gene lost 2 bases, with 11 bases spanning the gap. The CDR3 DNA follows: TGTGCCAGCAGCTTAGGATCGTCCTTGCAAGAGACCCAGTACTTC. Residues: CASSLGSSLQETQYF. Based on the CDR3 plus reference TRBV7-2 and TRBJ2-5, the full variable domain is GAGVSQSPSNKVTEKGKDVELRCDPISGHTALYWYRQSLGQGLEFLIYFQGNSAPDKSGLPSDRFSAERTGGSVSTLTIQRTQQEDSAVYLCASSLGSSLQETQYFGPGTRLLVL.

V gene TRBV5-1 combines with J gene TRBJ2-3; 7 nucleotides match TRBD2. CDR3 length equals 16 residues. The junction had 7 bases not matched to a gene; V was cut back by 3 bases and J by 0 bases. Germline V CDR1 and CDR2: SGHRS, YFSETQ. The CDR3 nucleotides read TGCGCCAGCAGCTCCACTACTAGCGCAAGCACAGATACGCAGTATTTT. It codes for CASSSTTSASTDTQYF.

The rearrangement joins TRBV6-2 or TRBV6-3 to TRBJ2-7; 12 bases align to TRBD2. The CDR3 consists of 16 residues. Germline trimming cut 6 bases from V and 2 bases from J; bases unmatched to any gene: 8. Germline lookup yields CDR1 MNHEY and CDR2 SVGEGT. The CDR3 reads CASSTLAGGLAYEQYF. The CDR3 DNA sequence: TGTGCCAGCAGCACTCTAGCGGGAGGGTTGGCCTACGAGCAGTACTTC.

This chain links TRBV25-1 with TRBJ2-5; maybe TRBD1 (5 bases). V lost 6 bases to trimming and J lost 7 bases, with 15 bases between them. The CDR3 is 13 amino acids. Germline values: CDR1 MGHDK, CDR2 SYGVNS. The CDR3 coding sequence is TGTGCCAGCAGCGTAATAGGGGATGGGACCCAGTACTTC. Its translation: CASSVIGDGTQYF.

The rearrangement links TRBV7-2 to TRBJ2-3, with 7 bases identical to TRBD2. V was clipped by 5 bases and J by 0 bases; unmatched bases: 5. Looked up from germline, CDR1 is SGHTA and CDR2 is FQGNSA. The CDR3 covers 15 residues. DNA of the CDR3: TGTGCCAGCAGCCTGCGGGGGAGGAGCACAGATACGCAGTATTTT. As protein: CASSLRGRSTDTQYF. Full variable domain (remainder filled in from reference TRBV7-2 and TRBJ2-3): GAGVSQSPSNKVTEKGKDVELRCDPISGHTALYWYRQSLGQGLEFLIYFQGNSAPDKSGLPSDRFSAERTGGSVSTLTIQRTQQEDSAVYLCASSLRGRSTDTQYFGPGTRLTVL.

This chain joins TRBV28 and TRBJ2-5, with TRBD1 as a possible D gene (5 bases). Germline lookup yields CDR1 MDHEN and CDR2 SYDVKM. The CDR3 totals 13 residues. V lost 1 base and J 6 bases, leaving 9 bases between the germline ends. CDR3 residues: CASSLLGAKTQYF. CDR3 nucleotide sequence: TGTGCCAGCAGTTTATTAGGGGCCAAGACCCAGTACTTC.

V gene TRBV3-1 (or the pseudogene TRBV3-2) combines with J gene TRBJ2-7, with no clear D. V was clipped by 1 base and J by 0 bases, with 16 bases between them. Germline CDR1 is LGHDT and CDR2 is YNNKEL (reference sequence). The CDR3 loop spans 17 amino acids. Here the CDR3 DNA reads TGTGCCAGCAGCCAAGTGGCCCCAGGTCCGATCTCCTACGAGCAGTACTTC. Amino acid sequence: CASSQVAPGPISYEQYF.

The CDR3 DNA is TGTGCCAGCAGCGACCGGGACAGACAAGAGACCCAGTACTTC. It yields the protein CASSDRDRQETQYF. The V gene is TRBV11-2, the J gene TRBJ2-5, with 7 bases aligning to TRBD1. The CDR3 has 14 amino acids. Germline values: CDR1 SGHAT, CDR2 FQNNGV. With 5 bases clipped from V and 2 bases from J, the junction kept 5 bases outside the gene matches.

The chain joins TRBV28 to TRBJ2-3, with D maybe TRBD2 (5 bases). Trimming took off 2 bases at V and 6 bases at J, with 9 bases between the two ends. Looked up from germline, CDR1 is MDHEN and CDR2 is SYDVKM. This CDR3 has 13 amino acids. CDR3 sequence: CASSLMGSDTQYF. The CDR3 DNA reads TGTGCCAGCAGTTTAATGGGGAGTGATACGCAGTATTTT.

The rearrangement links TRBV27 to TRBJ1-1, with D perhaps TRBD1 (5 bases). CDR1 and CDR2 from the germline V gene are MNHEY and SMNVEV (reference sequence). Between the trimmed V and J ends, which lost 3 bases and 4 bases, there was a span of 9 bases. The CDR3 consists of 13 residues. CDR3 region: CASSFHRSTEAFF. DNA of the CDR3: TGTGCCAGCAGTTTTCACAGGAGCACTGAAGCTTTCTTT.